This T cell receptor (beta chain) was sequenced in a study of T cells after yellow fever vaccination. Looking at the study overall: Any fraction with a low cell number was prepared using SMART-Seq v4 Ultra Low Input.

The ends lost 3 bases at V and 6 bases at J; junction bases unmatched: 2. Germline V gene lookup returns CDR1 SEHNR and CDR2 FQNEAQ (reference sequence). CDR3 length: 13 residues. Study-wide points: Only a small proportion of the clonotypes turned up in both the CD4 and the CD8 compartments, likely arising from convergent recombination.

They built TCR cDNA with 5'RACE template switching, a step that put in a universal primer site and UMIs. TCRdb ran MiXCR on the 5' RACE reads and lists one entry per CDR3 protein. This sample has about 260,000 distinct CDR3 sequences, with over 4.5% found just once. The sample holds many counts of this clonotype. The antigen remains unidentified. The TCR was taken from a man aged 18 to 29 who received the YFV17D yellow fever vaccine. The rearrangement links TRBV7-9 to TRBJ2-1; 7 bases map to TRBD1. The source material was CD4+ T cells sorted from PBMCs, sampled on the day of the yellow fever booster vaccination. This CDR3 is CASSLTGFNEQFF. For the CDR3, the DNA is TGTGCCAGCAGCTTGACAGGGTTCAATGAGCAGTTCTTC.